This T cell receptor beta chain was sequenced during a study of persistence of HIV-infected CD4 T cells. Cells were stimulated nonspecifically with anti-CD3/anti-CD28 magnetic beads. Sorting selected CD4+ T cells upregulating both CD40 ligand and CD69. Suppressive ART was started during chronic HIV-1 infection in these adults. CDR3 size: 12 residues. General study findings and limits: TCRbeta richness was lower in CMV- and Gag-responding cells than in anti-CD3/anti-CD28-responding cells.

A remark on this clone: What it recognizes is unknown.

The libraries were made with immunoSEQ version 4 in survey mode. Each sample used up to about 1 ug genomic DNA diluted to approximately 10 ng/uL. TCRdb's copy holds only in-frame clones and misses some; the assay was immunoSEQ multiplex PCR. Of around 40,000 clones listed, about 87% are singletons. V gene TRBV21-1 combines with J gene TRBJ2-7. TRBV21-1 is described as a pseudogene. The source was CD4+ T cells sorted from PBMCs after roughly 20-hour stimulation, collected from a patient who received antiretroviral therapy. The clonotype comes from an adult woman with HIV who was CMV-seropositive. The CDR3 nucleotides are TGTGCCAGCAGCAGAGGGGGGTTCCACGCGGACTTC. Its translation: CASSRGGFHADF.